The 32 T cell receptor beta chains reported below all come from one sample, sequenced in a study of cytomegalovirus exposure and HLA in healthy donors listed by TCRdb under 2017. The method behind the library was the immunoSEQ multiplex PCR assay. For the multiplex PCR, a mixture combining 60 forward primers for TCR Vbeta segments and 13 reverse primers for TCR Jbeta segments was used. TCRdb retrieved this table from immuneACCESS and kept in-frame rearrangements only. Not all clones are present; in checked studies, unresolved V genes account for under half, and no reason is known for the remainder. The sample table shows 35,000 to 45,000 clones, and about two thirds are seen once. The top ten constitute around 12% of the sample. Sequenced: PBMCs. The receptors originated from a man in his sixties in good health and CMV-seropositive.

The chain combines TRBV11-2 with TRBJ2-7; maybe TRBD1 (6 bases). V was trimmed by 0 bases and J by 2 bases, leaving 11 bases between them. There are 15 residues in the CDR3. Germline CDR1 reads SGHAT; CDR2 reads FQNNGV. Here the CDR3 reads CASSLDPGTPYEQYF. The CDR3 DNA is TGTGCCAGCAGCTTAGATCCAGGGACACCCTACGAGCAGTACTTC.

A few counts support this clone. The rearrangement links TRBV5-1 to TRBJ2-7, with 8 positions matching TRBD2. Germline values: CDR1 SGHRS, CDR2 YFSETQ. This CDR3 is 14 amino acids long. The trim removed 3 bases at V and 6 bases at J, leaving 8 bases unmatched. The CDR3 DNA is TGCGCCAGCAGCTGGGATCAGCGGGGGTCCGAGCAGTACTTC. Its protein is CASSWDQRGSEQYF.

V is TRBV7-9 and J is TRBJ2-7, with TRBD2 identical over 11 bases. Germline loops: CDR1 SEHNR, CDR2 FQNEAQ (reference sequence). The CDR3 covers 15 residues. With 4 bases clipped from V and 6 bases from J, the junction kept 8 bases outside the gene matches. Here the CDR3 DNA reads TGTGCCAGCAGCTCAGGTAGCGGGAGGGCGGGCGAGCAGTACTTC. Protein: CASSSGSGRAGEQYF.

The J gene is TRBJ2-5, the V gene TRBV7-2, with 13 bases aligning to TRBD2. Losses at the gene ends were 4 bases for V and 2 bases for J; bases not matched to a gene: 4. The CDR3 is 16 residues long. Germline CDR1 is SGHTA and CDR2 is FQGNSA. The CDR3 DNA reads as TGTGCCAGCAGCTCCCTGGGACTAGCGGGACAAGAGACCCAGTACTTC. Protein sequence: CASSSLGLAGQETQYF.

The gene calls are TRBV5-1 and TRBJ2-5; a possible D gene is TRBD1 (5 bases). This CDR3 has 13 amino acids. Germline CDR1 and CDR2: SGHRS and YFSETQ. Trimming removed 3 bases from V and 4 bases from J, with 10 bases in between. Written as DNA, the CDR3 is TGCGCCAGCAGCTGGGGCCTCGGAGAGACCCAGTACTTC. Translated, it gives CASSWGLGETQYF.

This clone was seen more than once but under ten times. The chain joins TRBV15 to TRBJ2-5, with a tentative D call TRBD2 (7 bases). Germline V lookup: CDR1 LNHNV, CDR2 YYDKDF (reference sequence). Trimming took off 1 base at V and 3 bases at J, with 15 bases between the two ends. The CDR3 has 16 amino acids. Here the CDR3 DNA reads TGTGCCACCAGCAGAGTGTTTAGAGGGGGGGAAGAGACCCAGTACTTC. Protein: CATSRVFRGGEETQYF.

The sample holds a few counts of this clone. Other DNA sequences of this sample code for an identical CDR3. The V call is TRBV5-1, the J call TRBJ2-3; tentatively, D is TRBD2 (6 bases). The CDR3 covers 15 residues. The germline CDR1 and CDR2 sequences are SGHRS and YFSETQ. Trimming cost V 0 bases and J 3 bases, with 11 bases left between them. Here the CDR3 reads CASSLEGGGTDTQYF. The CDR3 DNA reads as TGCGCCAGCAGCTTGGAGGGAGGAGGGACAGATACGCAGTATTTT.

V usage is TRBV30 and J usage is TRBJ1-1; D gene unclear. The V gene lost 2 bases and the J gene lost 4 bases, with 8 bases spanning the gap. From germline, CDR1 is GTSNPN and CDR2 SVGIG (reference sequence). The CDR3 is made up of 12 amino acids. This CDR3 is CAWSSGGTEAFF. Here the CDR3 DNA reads TGTGCCTGGAGTTCGGGAGGCACTGAAGCTTTCTTT.

The genes are TRBV19 and TRBJ2-7; 10 nucleotides agree with TRBD1. CDR3 length: 14 amino acids. The germline CDR1 and CDR2 sequences are LNHDA and SQIVND (reference sequence). V lost 10 bases and J lost 3; bases outside the gene matches: 9. The CDR3 region is CATSPGQGFYEQYF. Written as DNA, the CDR3 is TGTGCCACTTCACCGGGACAGGGGTTCTACGAGCAGTACTTC.

This clone was counted a few times. This chain connects TRBV2 to TRBJ1-3; no clear D gene. This CDR3 has 13 residues. The V end lost 4 bases, the J end lost 0 bases, and 4 bases lay between the germline ends. CDR1 SNHLY and CDR2 FYNNEI come from the germline V gene. CDR3: CASSGISGNTIYF. In nucleotides, the CDR3 is TGTGCCAGCAGTGGTATCTCTGGAAACACCATATATTTT.

This sequence joins TRBV10-2 and TRBJ2-1; 8 nucleotides agree with TRBD1. V was pared by 6 bases and J by 3 bases, with 4 bases of the junction left unmatched. Germline V gene sequence: CDR1 WSHSY, CDR2 SAAADI. The CDR3 runs to 14 residues. The CDR3 here is CASSGQGSYNEQFF. CDR3 nucleotides: TGCGCCAGCAGCGGACAGGGTAGCTACAATGAGCAGTTCTTC.

This clone is a singleton in its sample. V is TRBV7-9 and J is TRBJ2-5, with TRBD2 identical over 13 bases. The V gene end was trimmed by 0 bases and the J gene end by 4 bases; junction bases not matched to a gene: 5. The CDR3 totals 17 residues. CDR1 SEHNR and CDR2 FQNEAQ come from the germline V gene (reference sequence). For the CDR3, the DNA is TGTGCCAGCAGCTTAGCAACTAGCGGGAGGGCCTCAGAGACCCAGTACTTC. The encoded protein is CASSLATSGRASETQYF.

The V call is TRBV29-1, the J call TRBJ1-1; 10 nucleotides line up with TRBD1. Germline values: CDR1 SQVTM, CDR2 ANQGSEA. This CDR3 comprises 11 residues. With 3 bases clipped from V and 11 bases from J, the junction kept 3 bases outside the gene matches. The CDR3 reads CSVELDRGAFF. As DNA, the CDR3 is TGCAGCGTTGAGCTGGACAGGGGGGCTTTCTTT.

This clone was seen only a few times. The V and J genes are TRBV7-2 and TRBJ2-1; a weak D match, TRBD2 (5 bases). Per the germline V gene, CDR1 is SGHTA and CDR2 is FQGNSA. V gave up 3 bases and J gave up 16 bases, with 16 bases separating them. The CDR3 has 12 amino acids. The CDR3 DNA sequence: TGTGCCAGCAGCTTCTCCGGGAAGGGTGGTTTCTTC. It encodes CASSFSGKGGFF.

This chain links TRBV5-1 with TRBJ2-5; 8 bases match TRBD1. Germline assignment: CDR1 SGHRS and CDR2 YFSETQ. The junction had 17 bases not matched to a gene; V was cut back by 0 bases and J by 7 bases. The CDR3 runs 18 residues. The CDR3 here is CASSLALGGTGEQGTQYF. CDR3 coding DNA: TGCGCCAGCAGCTTGGCCCTGGGCGGGACAGGCGAACAGGGGACCCAGTACTTC.

CDR3 bases: TGCAGCGTCACTACAGGGTCCGAGCAGTACTTC. Residues: CSVTTGSEQYF. The chain couples TRBV29-1 to TRBJ2-7, with D possibly TRBD1 on 6 matching bases. V was clipped by 6 bases and J by 6 bases, with 12 bases between them. Germline V gene data show CDR1 as SQVTM and CDR2 as ANQGSEA. This CDR3 is 11 amino acids long.

This clone has only one observation. The rearrangement uses TRBV4-2 and TRBJ1-1; possibly TRBD1 for D (6 bases). The CDR3 covers 16 residues. V dropped 1 base and J dropped 1 base, with 13 bases sitting between them. The germline V gene encodes CDR1 LGHNA and CDR2 YNFKEQ. In DNA, the CDR3 is TGTGCCAGCAGCCAAGTACAGGGAATTGAGAACACTGAAGCTTTCTTT. Amino acid sequence: CASSQVQGIENTEAFF.

This chain joins TRBV7-3 and TRBJ1-1; no reliable D call. The ends were cut back, 2 bases at V and 0 bases at J, with 7 bases in the middle. CDR3 length equals 14 residues. The germline gives CDR1 SGHTA, CDR2 FQGTGA. CDR3 sequence reads: CASSLDSVNTEAFF. In DNA, the CDR3 is TGTGCCAGCAGCTTAGACTCCGTGAACACTGAAGCTTTCTTT.

The chain uses TRBV15 and TRBJ1-2; tentative D call: TRBD1 (6 bases). The CDR3 sequence is 15 residues long. Trimming cost V 0 bases and J 6 bases, with 14 bases left between them. CDR1 is LNHNV, CDR2 YYDKDF, per germline (reference sequence). The CDR3 region is CATSRDRNRVNGYTF. The CDR3 DNA is TGTGCCACCAGCAGAGATCGCAACAGGGTTAATGGCTACACCTTC.

This clone came up once. The CDR3 here is CASSFAGVSTDTQYF. For the CDR3, the DNA is TGCGCCAGCAGCTTTGCAGGGGTTAGCACAGATACGCAGTATTTT. J is TRBJ2-3 and V is TRBV5-1, with D tentatively TRBD1 (6 bases). With 2 bases removed from V and 0 bases from J, the gap between germline ends came to 10 bases. CDR3 length: 15 amino acids. Germline V gene lookup returns CDR1 SGHRS and CDR2 YFSETQ. The variable domain in full, completed from reference TRBV5-1 and TRBJ2-3, reads KAGVTQTPRYLIKTRGQQVTLSCSPISGHRSVSWYQQTPGQGLQFLFEYFSETQRNKGNFPGRFSGRQFSNSRSEMNVSTLELGDSALYLCASSFAGVSTDTQYFGPGTRLTVL.

Only a few counts were recorded for this clone. V is TRBV5-4 and J is TRBJ2-1; TRBD2 is a possible D gene (6 bases). The CDR3 length is 15 residues. Trimming took off 2 bases at V and 4 bases at J, with 13 bases between the two ends. Germline CDR1 is SGHNT and CDR2 is YYREEE (reference sequence). The CDR3 DNA reads as TGTGCCAGCAGCTTTGGCGGGGTGGTATACAATGAGCAGTTCTTC. It translates to CASSFGGVVYNEQFF.

The chain carries TRBV11-2 and TRBJ2-1; D gene uncertain. Germline CDR1 is SGHAT and CDR2 is FQNNGV. The ends were cut back, 2 bases at V and 5 bases at J, with 19 bases in the middle. CDR3 length equals 17 residues. CDR3 in amino acids: CASSLLSSGQVDNEQFF. In nucleotides, the CDR3 is TGTGCCAGCAGCTTATTATCTTCTGGGCAGGTAGACAATGAGCAGTTCTTC.

The gene calls are TRBV11-2 and TRBJ2-7, with TRBD2 identical over 8 bases. The J segment lost 0 bases and the V segment lost 5 bases, leaving 6 bases of the junction unmatched. The CDR3 sequence is 15 residues long. From germline, CDR1 is SGHAT and CDR2 FQNNGV. CDR3 loop: CASSESGRHSYEQYF. CDR3 nucleotide sequence: TGTGCCAGCAGCGAAAGCGGGAGACACTCCTACGAGCAGTACTTC.

This clone showed up just a few times. This sequence joins TRBV7-6 and TRBJ1-4; D perhaps matches TRBD1 (6 bases). Germline CDR1 SGHVS, CDR2 FNYEAQ. The V gene lost 3 bases and the J gene lost 14 bases, with 13 bases spanning the gap. CDR3 size: 12 residues. The CDR3 bases are TGTGCCAGCAGCTTGGACAGCGCCGATCTGTTTTTT. This codes for CASSLDSADLFF.

This clone was detected only a few times. This sequence joins TRBV9 and TRBJ2-1; TRBD2 matches 9 bases. Germline assignment: CDR1 SGDLS and CDR2 YYNGEE. The CDR3 covers 18 residues. J gave up 2 bases and V 4 bases, and 13 bases lay outside the gene matches. The CDR3 reads CASSPTGTSFGTYNEQFF. The CDR3, as DNA: TGTGCCAGCAGCCCAACCGGGACTAGCTTCGGAACCTACAATGAGCAGTTCTTC.

This chain joins TRBV5-6 and TRBJ2-7; 13 bases are a match to TRBD2. Germline V CDR1 and CDR2: SGHDT, YYEEEE. This CDR3 is built from 17 residues. Trimming at V came to 4 bases and at J to 0 bases, leaving 7 bases not matched to a gene. Here the CDR3 reads CASSLGLAGLTSYEQYF. The CDR3 coding sequence is TGTGCCAGCAGCCTGGGACTAGCGGGACTAACCTCCTACGAGCAGTACTTC.

V gene TRBV7-6 combines with J gene TRBJ2-7, with TRBD1 matching over 9 bases. The trim removed 2 bases at V and 6 bases at J, leaving 5 bases unmatched. The length of the CDR3 is 14 residues. Germline lookup yields CDR1 SGHVS and CDR2 FNYEAQ. The CDR3 loop reads CASSLSGQGSEQYF. CDR3 DNA sequence: TGTGCCAGCAGCTTATCGGGACAGGGCTCCGAGCAGTACTTC.

V usage is TRBV4-1 and J usage is TRBJ2-1; the D gene is possibly TRBD1 (6 bases). The CDR3 contains 17 residues. From germline, CDR1 is MGHRA and CDR2 YSYEKL. Trimming shortened V by 2 bases and J by 2 bases, and 16 bases separated the two germline ends. CDR3 sequence reads: CASSQRYGDITYNEQFF. CDR3 in DNA: TGCGCCAGCAGCCAAAGGTACGGGGACATAACCTACAATGAGCAGTTCTTC.

This chain connects TRBV19 to TRBJ2-1; D is possibly TRBD2 (5 bases). Looked up from germline, CDR1 is LNHDA and CDR2 is SQIVND (reference sequence). This CDR3 has 14 amino acids. Trimming left V 3 bases short and J 8 bases short, with 14 bases between. CDR3 sequence: CASSISNDGDEQFF. The CDR3 DNA follows: TGTGCCAGTAGTATCTCTAACGACGGGGATGAGCAGTTCTTC.

The chain is built from TRBV6-5 and TRBJ2-7; the match to TRBD2 covers 10 bases. This CDR3 has 15 residues. Germline assignment: CDR1 MNHEY and CDR2 SVGAGI. Losses at the gene ends were 5 bases for V and 2 bases for J; bases not matched to a gene: 6. CDR3 bases: TGTGCCAGCAGTAAGGGACTAGCGTTTACCTACGAGCAGTACTTC. The encoded protein is CASSKGLAFTYEQYF.

CDR3 sequence (DNA): TGTGCCAGCAGCTTAGGGGGCGGGCGGCGAGCCAAAAACATTCAGTACTTC. It yields the protein CASSLGGGRRAKNIQYF. J is TRBJ2-4 and V is TRBV13; D perhaps matches TRBD2 (5 bases). The V end was cut by 0 bases, the J end by 0 bases, with 12 bases between. Germline V lookup: CDR1 PRHDT, CDR2 FYEKMQ (reference sequence). The CDR3 consists of 17 residues.

A few counts support this clone. The chain has TRBV4-3 and TRBJ1-2, with a tentative D call TRBD1 (5 bases). The germline V gene encodes CDR1 LGHNA and CDR2 YSLEER. This CDR3 contains 13 residues. V lost 0 bases to trimming and J lost 9 bases, with 11 bases between them. Here the CDR3 reads CASSQENRLRYTF. The CDR3 DNA follows: TGCGCCAGCAGCCAAGAAAACAGGCTGCGCTACACCTTC.